This T cell receptor beta chain was found in a study of long-term antiretroviral therapy in people with HIV. On the study more broadly: The study's earliest collections predate the 2015 immediate-ART recommendation by about a decade.

The libraries were made with immunoSEQ v3.0 at survey level. Sequenced by immunoSEQ multiplex PCR; TCRdb stores in-frame clones only, minus some. The table records some 27,000 clones, roughly 93% of them present only once. Regarding this clone: Its antigen remains unknown.

The germline CDR1 and CDR2 sequences are SGHAT and FQNNGV. This CDR3 region has 14 residues. The ends were cut back, 6 bases at V and 4 bases at J, with 15 bases in the middle. Study-wide results and caveats: Within the repertoire, clones expanded before ART were dominant at all time points. Unavailable data included ART adherence, viral resistance and therapy changes (switches in treatment). Blood specimens, gathered between about 2003 and 2017, were possibly obtained under older ART regimens.

The J gene is TRBJ1-1, the V gene TRBV11-2; no definite D call. The TCR comes from a woman in her thirties or forties with HIV. The starting material was unsorted PBMCs, obtained approximately 6.3 years after starting antiretroviral therapy. The CDR3 DNA reads as TGTGCCAGCAGTCTTAGGAGCCTCGGCACTGAAGCTTTCTTT. It is translated as CASSLRSLGTEAFF.